The 7 T cell receptor beta chains given below trace back to one sample, sequenced in a study of Ad26.COV2.S vaccination and SARS-CoV-2 variants. Libraries were prepared by immunoSEQ multiplex PCR; TCRdb keeps only in-frame clonotypes and omits some of them. Counted here are some 350,000 clones, about 92% occurring once; the ten biggest clones make up 3.9%. Source: peripheral blood, taken after recovery from COVID-19. All receptors come from a human donor who had recovered from COVID-19.

This chain links TRBV7-9 with TRBJ2-1; 7 positions match TRBD1. The V gene end was trimmed by 5 bases and the J gene end by 4 bases; junction bases not matched to a gene: 2. The CDR3 spans 13 residues. Germline V gene sequence: CDR1 SEHNR, CDR2 FQNEAQ (reference sequence). CDR3: CASSTGEYNEQFF. CDR3 in DNA: TGTGCCAGCAGCACAGGGGAGTACAATGAGCAGTTCTTC.

This chain joins TRBV29-1 and TRBJ1-6; D uncertain. Trimming stripped 5 bases from V and 5 bases from J, with 13 bases between. The CDR3 contains 14 residues. The germline V gene has CDR1 SQVTM and CDR2 ANQGSEA. The CDR3 region has the DNA TGCAGCGTTAGTGAGACGGGGAATAATTCACCCCTCCACTTT. Amino acids: CSVSETGNNSPLHF. The variable domain in full, completed from reference TRBV29-1 and TRBJ1-6, reads SAVISQKPSRDICQRGTSLTIQCQVDSQVTMMFWYRQQPGQSLTLIATANQGSEATYESGFVIDKFPISRPNLTFSTLTVSNMSPEDSSIYLCSVSETGNNSPLHFGNGTRLTVT.

This clone was recorded only once. The chain uses TRBV11-2 and TRBJ2-1; D gene ambiguous. The germline V gene encodes CDR1 SGHAT and CDR2 FQNNGV. This CDR3 contains 11 residues. The V end lost 5 bases, the J end lost 6 bases, and 5 bases lay between the germline ends. The CDR3 DNA reads as TGTGCCAGCAGCCGGCCCAATGAGCAGTTCTTC. Its translation: CASSRPNEQFF. Drawing the rest from reference TRBV11-2 and TRBJ2-1, the complete variable domain is EAGVAQSPRYKIIEKRQSVAFWCNPISGHATLYWYQQILGQGPKLLIQFQNNGVVDDSQLPKDRFSAERLKGVDSTLKIQPAKLEDSAVYLCASSRPNEQFFGPGTRLTVL.

J is TRBJ2-5 and V is TRBV5-1; TRBD2 matches 12 bases. The length of the CDR3 is 18 residues. The V gene end was trimmed by 0 bases and the J gene end by 2 bases; junction bases not matched to a gene: 8. Germline V gives CDR1 SGHRS, CDR2 YFSETQ. CDR3 in amino acids: CASSLGVTSGGRQETQYF. The DNA for the CDR3 is TGCGCCAGCAGCTTGGGGGTAACTAGCGGGGGGCGACAAGAGACCCAGTACTTC.

This sequence joins TRBV9 and TRBJ1-4; a weak D match, TRBD1 (5 bases). V shed 4 bases and J shed 0 bases, with 13 bases lying between them. This CDR3 has 16 amino acids. CDR1 and CDR2 (germline): SGDLS, YYNGEE. CDR3 amino acids: CASSWGDRATNEKLFF. CDR3 DNA: TGTGCCAGCAGCTGGGGGGATCGGGCAACTAATGAAAAACTGTTTTTT.

The chain carries TRBV5-5 and TRBJ1-2; 11 bases map to TRBD1. CDR1 SGHKS and CDR2 YYEKEE come from the germline V gene (reference sequence). This CDR3 is 15 amino acids long. The V and J ends lost 4 bases and 4 bases, in that order; junction bases with no gene match: 6. CDR3 protein: CASSRDRGKGYGYTF. The CDR3, as DNA: TGTGCCAGCAGCCGGGACAGGGGGAAAGGCTATGGCTACACCTTC. Based on the CDR3 plus reference TRBV5-5 and TRBJ1-2, the full variable domain is DAGVTQSPTHLIKTRGQQVTLRCSPISGHKSVSWYQQVLGQGPQFIFQYYEKEERGRGNFPDRFSARQFPNYSSELNVNALLLGDSALYLCASSRDRGKGYGYTFGSGTRLTVV.

This clone was seen a single time. Written as DNA, the CDR3 is TGTGCCAGCAGTTACTACAGGGGAGCGGGTGCTGAAAAACTGTTTTTT. It is translated as CASSYYRGAGAEKLFF. The chain combines TRBV6-5 with TRBJ1-4; 7 bases agree with TRBD1. CDR1 is MNHEY and CDR2 is SVGAGI in the germline V gene. The CDR3 is made up of 16 amino acids. J was trimmed by 7 bases and V by 1 base; bases with no gene match: 9.